Below, 26 T cell receptor beta chains from the same sample are listed, as sequenced in a study of tumor-infiltrating lymphocytes in primary liver carcinoma. A constant-region primer served to make TCR beta cDNA from roughly 460 ng total RNA. Libraries for TCR beta were built through three nested multiplex PCR rounds, which together made up a slightly modified ARM-PCR procedure. Running about 11 cycles apiece, the first two PCR rounds relied on TRBV1-TRBV30 forward primers together with a C-beta reverse primer. TCRdb re-called the multiplex PCR reads with MiXCR, one entry per CDR3 protein. The sample contains some 180,000 distinct CDR3 sequences, 85% of which appear only once. Co-extracting RNA and DNA was done with roughly 18-32 mg of unsorted bulk tissue as input. The sequenced sample consisted of tumor tissue from primary liver carcinoma. Every receptor here comes from a middle-aged man with primary liver carcinoma and hepatitis B virus infection.

V is TRBV12-3 or TRBV12-4 and J is TRBJ1-4; D gene unclear. CDR3 length: 13 amino acids. Deletions cut 9 bases from V and 9 bases from J, with 17 bases between. The CDR3, as DNA: TGTGCCAGTTGTTTATCATGGGTCCAAAAACTGTTTTTT. This translates into CASCLSWVQKLFF.

Regarding this clonotype: This CDR3 is missing its conserved last phenylalanine or tryptophan, likely due to a read error. The chain recombines TRBV12-3 or TRBV12-4 with TRBJ1-1; 10 bases are a match to TRBD1. The CDR3 spans 13 residues. The CDR3 loop is CDSSEGTGDEAFL. CDR3 nucleotides: TGTGACAGCAGTGAAGGGACAGGGGATGAAGCTTTCCTT.

Of note for this clonotype: One end of the junction varies from germline; a read error may be responsible. The chain carries TRBV28 and TRBJ2-1; TRBD2 agrees at 7 bases. CDR3 length: 13 residues. Per germline, CDR1 MDHEN and CDR2 SYDVKM. CDR3 sequence: CTSSLGASGEQFF. CDR3 DNA sequence: TGTACCAGCAGCCTCGGGGCTAGCGGTGAGCAGTTCTTC.

This clonotype has only one observation. The chain combines TRBV4-1 with TRBJ2-3; 9 nucleotides align to TRBD2. The CDR3 contains 15 residues. After removal of 8 bases from V and 5 bases from J, the junction contained 11 bases not matched to a gene. The germline V gene has CDR1 MGHRA and CDR2 YSYEKL. Here the CDR3 reads CASHPGLAGRDTQYF. Here the CDR3 DNA reads TGCGCCAGCCACCCTGGGCTAGCGGGAAGAGATACGCAGTATTTT.

Concerning this clonotype: This likely comes from a read error, as the CDR3 has no conserved phenylalanine or tryptophan at its end. This rearrangement joins TRBV6-1 to TRBJ1-4; TRBD1 is a possible D gene (5 bases). Germline loops: CDR1 MNHNS, CDR2 SASEGT. CDR3 length: 16 residues. CDR3 region: CASSEAGVATNEKLFI. CDR3 nucleotide sequence: TGTGCGAGCAGTGAAGCGGGGGTTGCAACTAATGAAAAACTGTTTATT.

As concerns this clonotype: The junction departs from the called germline gene at one end, perhaps through a read error. The chain combines TRBV4-3 with TRBJ2-5; TRBD2 agrees at 11 bases. Germline lookup yields CDR1 LGHNA and CDR2 YSLEER. There are 17 residues in the CDR3. The CDR3 nucleotides are TGCACCAGCAGCCAAGCGGCTAGCGGGGGGACTGGTGAGACCCAATACTTC. It translates to CTSSQAASGGTGETQYF.

Remarks on this clonotype: One end of the junction fails to match germline, which may point to a read error. The CDR3 nucleotides are TGCACCAGCGGCCAACGGGCTTTCACAGATACGCAGTTTTTT. It codes for CTSGQRAFTDTQFF. The chain couples TRBV4-1 to TRBJ2-3, with D tentatively TRBD2 (5 bases). The CDR3 runs to 14 residues. The germline CDR1 and CDR2 sequences are MGHRA and YSYEKL.

In regard to this clonotype: The CDR3 does not close with the conserved phenylalanine or tryptophan, likely indicating a read error. The chain carries TRBV11-2 and TRBJ2-7, with D tentatively TRBD2 (6 bases). Germline V gene sequence: CDR1 SGHAT, CDR2 FQNNGV. CDR3 length: 12 amino acids. The CDR3 loop is CASSPGGYGQYL. CDR3 in DNA: TGTGCCAGCAGTCCCGGGGGTTACGGGCAGTACTTA.

This clonotype was seen only once. A junction boundary mismatches the germline segment, possibly from a read error. The chain links TRBV29-1 to TRBJ1-2; 9 nucleotides match TRBD1. The CDR3 is 16 amino acids. CDR1 and CDR2 (germline): SQVTM, ANQGSEA. The CDR3 protein is CSVEKSQGDRDYGYAF. The CDR3 DNA reads TGTAGCGTTGAAAAAAGTCAGGGGGACAGGGACTATGGTTACGCCTTC.

About this clonotype: Given a much more abundant clone one base away, this may be a read error. In DNA form, the CDR3 reads TGTGCCACCTCAACGGCCCCGAACACTGAAGCTTTCTTT. Its translation is CATSTAPNTEAFF. This rearrangement joins TRBV2 to TRBJ1-1, with D hard to call. The CDR3 is 13 residues long. Germline loops: CDR1 SNHLY, CDR2 FYNNEI. Trimming removed 10 bases from V and 1 base from J, with 13 bases in between.

V is TRBV6-1 and J is TRBJ2-3; maybe TRBD2 (7 bases). The V gene lost 6 bases and the J gene lost 5 bases, with 18 bases spanning the gap. Germline V lookup: CDR1 MNHNS, CDR2 SASEGT. The CDR3 runs to 15 residues. The DNA of the CDR3 is TGTGCCAGCAGAGACGAGGGGGGGCCGGGAGATACGCAGTATTTT. Its protein is CASRDEGGPGDTQYF.

The chain uses TRBV4-2 and TRBJ2-1; either TRBD1 or TRBD2 may supply D (5 bases each). CDR3 size: 16 residues. Germline CDR1 and CDR2: LGHNA and YNFKEQ. Trimming cost V 6 bases and J 6 bases, with 21 bases left between them. CDR3 sequence: CASSQHLGTGINEQFF. The CDR3 bases are TGTGCCAGCAGTCAACACCTCGGGACGGGTATCAATGAGCAGTTCTTC.

V and J are TRBV29-1 and TRBJ2-1; D unresolved. Germline V gene sequence: CDR1 SQVTM, CDR2 ANQGSEA. This CDR3 contains 14 residues. CDR3 DNA: TGCAACGCCCATAAGACCAGAGGCGGCTATGAGCAGTTCTTC. Its translation: CNAHKTRGGYEQFF.

Only a few counts were recorded for this clonotype. The chain joins TRBV2 to TRBJ2-2; 7 positions match TRBD2. This CDR3 has 13 amino acids. The J segment lost 5 bases and the V segment lost 7 bases, leaving 4 bases of the junction unmatched. Germline V gene lookup returns CDR1 SNHLY and CDR2 FYNNEI. The CDR3 reads CASTQGGTGELFF. In nucleotides, the CDR3 is TGTGCCAGCACCCAGGGAGGGACCGGGGAGCTGTTTTTT. The whole variable domain, filled in from reference TRBV2 and TRBJ2-2, reads EPEVTQTPSHQVTQMGQEVILRCVPISNHLYFYWYRQILGQKVEFLVSFYNNEISEKSEIFDDQFSVERPDGSNFTLKIRSTKLEDSAMYFCASTQGGTGELFFGEGSRLTVL.

J is TRBJ1-3 and V is TRBV11-2; no firm D call. The germline V gene encodes CDR1 SGHAT and CDR2 FQNNGV. The CDR3 extends over 17 amino acids. The V end lost 5 bases, the J end lost 15 bases, and 32 bases lay between the germline ends. The CDR3 nucleotides are TGTGCCAGCAGCGTCTCCCATACCCGGGCCCCTGGAAACACCTCATATTTT. This codes for CASSVSHTRAPGNTSYF.

With regard to this clonotype: The junction differs from germline at one of its ends, possibly a read error. The gene calls are TRBV29-1 and TRBJ1-5; D gene unclear. Germline values: CDR1 SQVTM, CDR2 ANQGSEA. The CDR3 totals 13 residues. The CDR3 region is CSVVGLINQPQHF. The DNA for the CDR3 is TGTAGCGTTGTCGGACTGATCAATCAACCCCAGCATTTT.

This clonotype was seen once. The rearrangement uses TRBV12-3 or TRBV12-4 and TRBJ2-3; TRBD2 matches at 13 bases. The CDR3 extends over 16 amino acids. The V and J ends lost 9 bases and 12 bases, in that order; junction bases with no gene match: 18. The CDR3 sequence is CASSRRTSGSTDIQYF. The CDR3 DNA sequence: TGTGCCAGTAGCCGTCGGACTAGCGGGAGCACAGATATCCAGTATTTT.

A remark on this clonotype: Compared with germline, one end of the junction differs, possibly owing to a read error. This chain joins TRBV4-1 and TRBJ2-1, with D perhaps being TRBD1 or TRBD2 (6 bases each). CDR1 is MGHRA, CDR2 YSYEKL, per germline. This CDR3 spans 17 amino acids. CDR3 region: CVSRREESGQHNSVQFF. Written as DNA, the CDR3 is TGCGTCAGCAGGAGGGAGGAATCAGGACAGCATAATAGCGTGCAGTTCTTC.

This clonotype was seen only once. The junction departs from the called germline gene at one end, perhaps through a read error. This chain links TRBV6-6 with TRBJ1-5; D gene unclear. The CDR3 has 15 residues. CDR1 MNHNY and CDR2 SVGAGI come from the germline V gene (reference sequence). CDR3 residues: CTSKRTDFRNQPQHF. CDR3 coding DNA: TGTACCAGCAAAAGGACGGACTTTAGAAATCAGCCCCAGCATTTT.

With regard to this clonotype: One end of the junction does not line up with germline, which may come from a read error. The J gene is TRBJ2-3, the V gene TRBV12-3 or TRBV12-4; TRBD2 matches at 7 bases. CDR3 length: 16 residues. The CDR3 loop reads CASSLDSCGSTNTQYF. The CDR3 bases are TGTGCCAGCAGTTTAGATTCCTGCGGGAGCACAAATACGCAGTATTTT.

On this clonotype: A read error may explain this, as a much larger clone is one base away. The genes are TRBV28 and TRBJ2-5, with a weak D call TRBD2 (5 bases). This CDR3 has 15 residues. The V gene's germline CDR1 is MDHEN and CDR2 SYDVKM. The CDR3 reads CSSSLLNGDVETQYF. In DNA, the CDR3 is TGTTCCAGCAGTTTATTGAACGGGGATGTGGAGACCCAGTACTTC.

This clonotype appeared once. The chain uses TRBV6-2 or TRBV6-3 and TRBJ2-1; 7 bases line up with TRBD1. From germline, CDR1 is MNHEY and CDR2 SVGEGT. J was trimmed by 0 bases and V by 10 bases; bases with no gene match: 12. This CDR3 contains 16 residues. In DNA form, the CDR3 reads TGTGCCACTATTTACCCGGACAGGAGCTCCTACAATGAGCAGTTCTTC. This sequence encodes CATIYPDRSSYNEQFF.

Details on this clonotype: The germline gene is not matched at one end of the junction; a read error may be the cause. The genes are TRBV4-2 and TRBJ1-5; D possibly corresponds to TRBD1 (6 bases). The germline V gene encodes CDR1 LGHNA and CDR2 YNFKEQ. The CDR3 extends over 18 amino acids. Written as DNA, the CDR3 is TGTGTCAGCAGCCCCCACCTACGAGGAGGCACAGGGCCTCAGCCCCAACATTTT. Its translation is CVSSPHLRGGTGPQPQHF.

This chain links TRBV11-2 with TRBJ2-7; D is undetermined. Germline V CDR1 and CDR2: SGHAT, FQNNGV. The CDR3 spans 15 residues. V lost 2 bases and J 8 bases, leaving 19 bases between the germline ends. CDR3 amino acids: CASSLRWSGENKQYF. CDR3 in DNA: TGTGCCAGCAGCTTACGATGGTCTGGGGAAAACAAGCAGTACTTC.

The rearrangement links TRBV6-1 to TRBJ2-5; the D gene is possibly TRBD1 (5 bases). Germline V gives CDR1 MNHNS, CDR2 SASEGT. Trimming removed 4 bases at V and 5 bases at J, with 23 bases between. This CDR3 contains 17 residues. The CDR3 nucleotides are TGTGCCAGCAGTGGGTACGTCACCGGGCAGGGTCATGAGACCCAGTACTTC. Its protein is CASSGYVTGQGHETQYF.

A remark on this clonotype: A much larger clone sits a single nucleotide away, making a read error possible. This chain joins TRBV28 and TRBJ1-2; D remains ambiguous. Germline V gene data show CDR1 as MDHEN and CDR2 as SYDVKM. Trimming cost V 1 base and J 6 bases, with 21 bases left between them. The CDR3 is 17 residues long. CDR3 loop: CASSLSYSLGEGNGYTF. The CDR3, as DNA: TGTGCCAGCAGTTTATCATACTCTCTGGGAGAGGGCAATGGCTACACCTTC.